A single sample gave rise to the 10 T cell receptor beta chains below, sequenced in a study of T cells in Graves' hyperthyroidism and ophthalmopathy. RNA transcripts gave rise to amplified TCR beta CDR3 regions. With the HTBI primer set, the TCR CDR3 went through a first round of RT-PCR. Each CDR3 protein gets one entry after TCRdb re-called the multiplex PCR reads with MiXCR. The repertoire consists of nearly 250,000 distinct CDR3 sequences, with about 24% occurring once and the leading ten covering approximately 32%. Input material: blood. The receptors shown here come from a woman aged 40-49 years with Graves' ophthalmopathy.

This clonotype was counted ten times or more. The chain employs TRBV5-1 and TRBJ2-2; no clear D. This CDR3 contains 15 residues. Germline CDR1 SGHRS, CDR2 YFSETQ. The V gene lost 4 bases and the J gene lost 1 base, with 11 bases spanning the gap. The DNA for the CDR3 is TGCGCCAGCAGCCCGAAAAATCTGAACACCGGGGAGCTGTTTTTT. Residues: CASSPKNLNTGELFF. Full variable domain (outside the CDR3, taken from reference TRBV5-1 and TRBJ2-2): KAGVTQTPRYLIKTRGQQVTLSCSPISGHRSVSWYQQTPGQGLQFLFEYFSETQRNKGNFPGRFSGRQFSNSRSEMNVSTLELGDSALYLCASSPKNLNTGELFFGEGSRLTVL.

The chain employs TRBV20-1 and TRBJ2-4; D is undetermined. V was pared by 5 bases and J by 3 bases, with 14 bases between. CDR3 size: 14 residues. The germline CDR1 and CDR2 sequences are DFQATT and SNEGSKA (reference sequence). As DNA, the CDR3 is TGCAGTGCTGGAGCAACCTTAGTCAAAAACATTCAGTACTTC. Its translation: CSAGATLVKNIQYF.

This clonotype was picked up many times. At one end, the junction sequence differs from germline, possibly due to a read error. CDR3 nucleotides: TGTGTCAGCAGTTACTCGGGGGGCACTGAAGCTTTCTTT. This translates into CVSSYSGGTEAFF. This chain connects TRBV6-5 to TRBJ1-1; D may be TRBD1 (5 bases). The CDR3 is 13 amino acids. Germline V gives CDR1 MNHEY, CDR2 SVGAGI.

The rearrangement joins TRBV24-1 to TRBJ2-2; D gene uncertain. The ends were cut back, 3 bases at V and 3 bases at J, with 7 bases in the middle. Germline V lookup: CDR1 KGHDR, CDR2 SFDVKD. The CDR3 is 14 residues long. CDR3 in DNA: TGTGCCACCAGTGATCACGGGTACACCGGGGAGCTGTTTTTT. It is translated as CATSDHGYTGELFF.

This clonotype was seen many times. The chain employs TRBV27 and TRBJ1-2; D might be TRBD1 (5 bases). CDR1 and CDR2 from the germline V gene are MNHEY and SMNVEV (reference sequence). CDR3 length equals 17 residues. The V end was cut by 5 bases, the J end by 4 bases, with 23 bases between. CDR3 loop: CASSILSGRGAAYGYTF. The CDR3, as DNA: TGTGCCAGCAGTATCCTATCGGGGAGAGGGGCGGCCTATGGCTACACCTTC.

For this clonotype: A much larger clone differs from this one at a single base, so this may be a read error. Without the conserved terminal phenylalanine or tryptophan, this CDR3 likely stems from a read error. J is TRBJ2-2 and V is TRBV28; D is undetermined. CDR1 and CDR2 from the germline V gene are MDHEN and SYDVKM. Deletions cut 8 bases from V and 5 bases from J, with 21 bases between. The CDR3 spans 16 residues. CDR3 sequence reads: CASLMVWASGTGELFV. Written as DNA, the CDR3 is TGTGCCAGCCTCATGGTGTGGGCTAGTGGAACCGGGGAGCTGTTTGTT.

There are many counts of this clonotype. CDR3 residues: CASSQPKQVPNWPQHF. The CDR3 region has the DNA TGCGCCAGCAGCCAACCAAAACAAGTCCCCAATTGGCCCCAGCATTTT. The chain joins TRBV4-1 to TRBJ1-5; D unclear. The CDR3 has 16 residues. Trimming took 2 bases from V and 9 from J, leaving 20 bases between them. Germline lookup yields CDR1 MGHRA and CDR2 YSYEKL.

This clonotype was counted ten times or more. The J gene is TRBJ2-7, the V gene TRBV27; the match to TRBD2 covers 8 bases. Unmatched junction bases numbered 5, after V lost 6 bases and J lost 1 base. There are 14 residues in the CDR3. CDR1 and CDR2 from the germline V gene are MNHEY and SMNVEV (reference sequence). The CDR3 loop is CASRQAGVSYEQYF. The CDR3 bases are TGTGCCAGCAGACAAGCGGGGGTGTCCTACGAGCAGTACTTC.

This clonotype was seen repeatedly, ten times or more. The chain employs TRBV20-1 and TRBJ2-5; no clear D. There are 12 residues in the CDR3. Germline CDR1 DFQATT, CDR2 SNEGSKA (reference sequence). V gave up 3 bases and J gave up 1 base, with 6 bases separating them. In nucleotides, the CDR3 is TGCAGTGCTAGCCCCAGCCAAGAGACCCAGTACTTC. This encodes CSASPSQETQYF.

This clonotype was counted ten times or more. The chain links TRBV28 to TRBJ1-6; D ambiguous. The CDR3 is 14 amino acids. Germline V gene sequence: CDR1 MDHEN, CDR2 SYDVKM. Trimming took off 3 bases at V and 5 bases at J, with 8 bases between the two ends. The CDR3 DNA follows: TGTGCCAGCAGTTTCGGAGGAGATAATTCACCCCTCCACTTT. Translating it yields CASSFGGDNSPLHF. The entire variable domain, with the rest obtained from reference TRBV28 and TRBJ1-6, is as follows: DVKVTQSSRYLVKRTGEKVFLECVQDMDHENMFWYRQDPGLGLRLIYFSYDVKMKEKGDIPEGYSVSREKKERFSLILESASTNQTSMYLCASSFGGDNSPLHFGNGTRLTVT.